The following is a T cell receptor (beta chain) sequence with its context. What it recognizes is unknown. The data originate from a study of beta chain features in type 1 diabetes. Study findings and constraints: There was a moderate but significant shortening of TCRB CDR3s in all four CD4+ subsets of Type 1 diabetes patients. Relative to healthy donors, patients appeared to have naive, central memory and Treg TCRB repertoires that were more similar. TCRB rearrangement may or may not be influenced by HLA type; here this remained unresolved. In type 1 diabetes patients, VDJ junctions had fewer insertions; deletions at these junctions were more frequent.

The length of the CDR3 is 13 residues. Per the germline V gene, CDR1 is SGHRS and CDR2 is YFSETQ. J lost 4 bases, V lost 4 bases, and 2 bases had no gene match. Sequenced material consisted of expressed TCRB transcripts (all of the isolated RNA was reverse transcribed). This table comes from immunoSEQ multiplex PCR, and its TCRdb copy is limited to in-frame clones, with some not included. Of around 150,000 clones listed, approximately 8.7% are singletons. The material sequenced was central memory CD4+ T cells from blood. This clonotype was sampled from a woman under 40 with type 1 diabetes. The chain carries TRBV5-1 and TRBJ2-1; 7 bases agree with TRBD1. CDR3 coding DNA: TGCGCCAGCAGCGGGGACAGTTACAATGAGCAGTTCTTC. This gives the protein CASSGDSYNEQFF.